These 30 T cell receptor beta chains were all obtained from the same sample, sequenced in a study of blood T cell repertoires in COVID-19. The table came from immunoSEQ multiplex PCR; TCRdb's copy has only in-frame clones and leaves some out. This sample has about 150,000 clones, with approximately 84% found just once. Specimen: peripheral blood. These receptors were taken from a human donor in a cohort sampled during active COVID-19.

V usage is TRBV27 and J usage is TRBJ2-5; D may be TRBD2 (5 bases). Trimming stripped 5 bases from V and 5 bases from J, with 12 bases between. Germline values: CDR1 MNHEY, CDR2 SMNVEV (reference sequence). The CDR3 consists of 13 residues. The DNA for the CDR3 is TGTGCCAGCAGTGTAAACCGAGGGGAGACCCAGTACTTC. It is translated as CASSVNRGETQYF.

The chain has TRBV27 and TRBJ2-2, with 9 bases matching TRBD1. Germline CDR1 reads MNHEY; CDR2 reads SMNVEV (reference sequence). CDR3 length equals 16 residues. V was clipped by 5 bases and J by 1 base; unmatched bases: 5. The CDR3 DNA is TGTGCCAGCAGTCCCTGGACAGGGGAGAACACCGGGGAGCTGTTTTTT. It specifies CASSPWTGENTGELFF.

V and J are TRBV5-4 and TRBJ2-3; D might be TRBD1 (5 bases). Trimming took 0 bases from V and 4 from J, leaving 15 bases between them. This CDR3 region has 16 residues. CDR1 is SGHNT and CDR2 is YYREEE in the germline V gene (reference sequence). CDR3 region: CASSLDGARNADTQYF. CDR3 coding DNA: TGTGCCAGCAGCTTGGATGGGGCTCGTAACGCAGATACGCAGTATTTT.

This clone was seen more than once but under ten times. The sample contains more than one DNA sequence encoding this CDR3. The V call is TRBV30, the J call TRBJ1-3; the D is unclear. Looked up from germline, CDR1 is GTSNPN and CDR2 is SVGIG (reference sequence). This CDR3 spans 15 amino acids. Trimming removed 2 bases from V and 0 bases from J, with 11 bases in between. CDR3 sequence (DNA): TGTGCCTGGAGTCGCGACTCCGGCTCTGGAAACACCATATATTTT. Translation: CAWSRDSGSGNTIYF.

This clone was observed a few times. The V gene is TRBV2, the J gene TRBJ2-7; TRBD2 matches at 12 bases. This CDR3 is built from 15 residues. Germline V CDR1 and CDR2: SNHLY, FYNNEI. The ends lost 2 bases at V and 3 bases at J; junction bases unmatched: 2. The CDR3 sequence is CASSERTSGVYEQYV. In DNA form, the CDR3 reads TGTGCCAGCAGTGAAAGGACTAGCGGGGTCTACGAGCAGTACGTC.

The J gene is TRBJ1-2, the V gene TRBV12-3 or TRBV12-4, with TRBD1 as a possible D gene (5 bases). Deletions cut 7 bases from V and 4 bases from J, with 10 bases between. The CDR3 runs 12 residues. The CDR3 reads CASTRGGYGYTF. The CDR3 region has the DNA TGTGCCAGCACACGGGGGGGCTATGGCTACACCTTC.

The genes are TRBV7-9 and TRBJ2-5; D may be TRBD1 (6 bases). V lost 3 bases and J lost 5, with 13 bases in between. This CDR3 is 14 amino acids long. Germline V CDR1 and CDR2: SEHNR, FQNEAQ (reference sequence). CDR3: CASSFSQGRETQYF. In DNA, the CDR3 is TGTGCCAGCAGCTTTAGTCAGGGGCGGGAGACCCAGTACTTC.

The genes are TRBV30 and TRBJ2-7, with D possibly being TRBD2 (5 bases). V was cut by 5 bases and J by 1 base, with 9 bases left in between. The CDR3 sequence is 12 residues long. Germline V gives CDR1 GTSNPN, CDR2 SVGIG (reference sequence). The chain's CDR3 is CAWGGLSYEQYF. Here the CDR3 DNA reads TGTGCCTGGGGAGGACTGTCCTACGAGCAGTACTTC.

The chain combines TRBV9 with TRBJ1-4; 8 nucleotides line up with TRBD1. In germline, CDR1 is SGDLS, CDR2 YYNGEE. With V trimmed by 3 bases and J by 1 base, 2 bases remained unmatched. The CDR3 has 15 amino acids. In DNA form, the CDR3 reads TGTGCCAGCAGCGCGGGGACAGGAACTAATGAAAAACTGTTTTTT. It yields the protein CASSAGTGTNEKLFF.

CDR3 in DNA: TGTGCCAGCAGCTATATTCAGGGGGATGAGCAGTTCTTC. Translated: CASSYIQGDEQFF. V is TRBV6-5 and J is TRBJ2-1; 7 bases fit TRBD1. The CDR3 covers 13 residues. Germline V gene lookup returns CDR1 MNHEY and CDR2 SVGAGI. V dropped 6 bases and J dropped 8; count of bases not matched to a gene: 7.

This rearrangement joins TRBV5-1 to TRBJ1-4, with 12 bases fitting TRBD1. Looked up from germline, CDR1 is SGHRS and CDR2 is YFSETQ. The trim removed 4 bases at V and 6 bases at J, leaving 4 bases unmatched. The CDR3 spans 15 residues. This chain's CDR3 is CASSPGTGGDEKLFF. The CDR3 DNA is TGCGCCAGCAGCCCTGGGACAGGGGGCGATGAAAAACTGTTTTTT.

The chain joins TRBV15 to TRBJ2-2; 12 bases line up with TRBD1. The CDR3 sequence is 17 residues long. Losses at the gene ends were 0 bases for V and 5 bases for J; bases not matched to a gene: 4. Germline CDR1 and CDR2: LNHNV and YYDKDF (reference sequence). The CDR3 loop is CATSREGTGGRTGELFF. In nucleotides, the CDR3 is TGTGCCACCAGCAGAGAAGGGACAGGGGGCCGTACCGGGGAGCTGTTTTTT.

The chain uses TRBV6-1 and TRBJ2-7, with TRBD2 matching 8 bases. Germline loops: CDR1 MNHNS, CDR2 SASEGT. J gave up 7 bases and V 3 bases, and 8 bases lay outside the gene matches. This CDR3 comprises 14 residues. The CDR3 sequence is CASSEAGGPLEQYF. The CDR3, as DNA: TGTGCCAGCAGTGAGGCGGGGGGCCCCCTAGAGCAGTACTTC.

Written as DNA, the CDR3 is TGTGCCAGCAACGGACAGGGGCCGGCTTTCTTT. This codes for CASNGQGPAFF. V gene TRBV6-6 combines with J gene TRBJ1-1; 9 bases fit TRBD1. CDR3 size: 11 residues. Unmatched junction bases numbered 5, after V lost 7 bases and J lost 11 bases. Germline loops: CDR1 MNHNY, CDR2 SVGAGI (reference sequence).

The chain couples TRBV6-6 to TRBJ1-6; 7 bases fit TRBD1. Per germline, CDR1 MNHNY and CDR2 SVGAGI (reference sequence). V lost 5 bases, J lost 6 bases, and 13 bases stayed unmatched. This CDR3 comprises 17 residues. CDR3 bases: TGTGCCAGCAGTCCCAGGGGGGATGGGAACTCTAATTCACCCCTCCACTTT. Its protein product is CASSPRGDGNSNSPLHF.

The sample holds a few counts of this clone. V and J are TRBV19 and TRBJ2-1; 11 nucleotides match TRBD2. The CDR3 length is 18 residues. V dropped 3 bases and J dropped 1; count of bases not matched to a gene: 8. The germline CDR1 and CDR2 sequences are LNHDA and SQIVND (reference sequence). The CDR3 DNA is TGTGCCAGTAGTATCGGGACTAGCGGCTACTCTTCCTACAATGAGCAGTTCTTC. Its translation: CASSIGTSGYSSYNEQFF.

This rearrangement joins TRBV3-1 (or the pseudogene TRBV3-2) to TRBJ1-2; unclear D gene. In germline, CDR1 is LGHDT, CDR2 YNNKEL (reference sequence). The CDR3 has 14 amino acids. Trimming pared 0 bases from V and 4 bases from J, leaving 9 bases between. For the CDR3, the DNA is TGTGCCAGCAGCCAAGAGGCCAGAAGCTATGGCTACACCTTC. Its protein is CASSQEARSYGYTF.

The J gene is TRBJ1-1, the V gene TRBV19; 8 bases line up with TRBD1. Germline loops: CDR1 LNHDA, CDR2 SQIVND (reference sequence). The CDR3 covers 18 residues. V lost 3 bases, J lost 4 bases, and 16 bases stayed unmatched. CDR3 amino acids: CASSMPLVRTGKGTEAFF. CDR3 nucleotide sequence: TGTGCCAGTAGTATGCCACTCGTCCGGACAGGGAAAGGCACTGAAGCTTTCTTT.

The chain couples TRBV5-8 to TRBJ2-2; 10 nucleotides match TRBD1. The trim removed 4 bases at V and 5 bases at J, leaving 5 bases unmatched. The CDR3 has 15 amino acids. Germline V gene data show CDR1 as SGHTS and CDR2 as YDEGEE. CDR3 amino acids: CASSAGTGVTGELFF. CDR3 coding DNA: TGTGCCAGCAGCGCCGGGACAGGGGTTACCGGGGAGCTGTTTTTT.

The chain links TRBV28 to TRBJ1-6; D perhaps matches TRBD1 (5 bases). Trimming pared 5 bases from V and 0 bases from J, leaving 11 bases between. There are 16 residues in the CDR3. Germline assignment: CDR1 MDHEN and CDR2 SYDVKM. Written as DNA, the CDR3 is TGTGCCAGCAGTCCCCTTGGGGCCTCCTATAATTCACCCCTCCACTTT. This sequence encodes CASSPLGASYNSPLHF.

V and J are TRBV9 and TRBJ2-5; 12 bases match TRBD2. The V gene end was trimmed by 4 bases and the J gene end by 5 bases; junction bases not matched to a gene: 9. CDR3 length: 16 residues. The germline gives CDR1 SGDLS, CDR2 YYNGEE. The CDR3: CASSPRLAGATETQYF. In DNA, the CDR3 is TGTGCCAGCAGCCCCCGACTAGCGGGAGCCACTGAGACCCAGTACTTC.

The chain has TRBV6-2 or TRBV6-3 and TRBJ1-5; 9 bases map to TRBD1. The germline V gene has CDR1 MNHEY and CDR2 SVGEGT. The CDR3 totals 16 residues. J lost 2 bases, V lost 2 bases, and 4 bases had no gene match. The CDR3 DNA sequence: TGTGCCAGCAGTTACAGGACAGGGGTAGGCAATCAGCCCCAGCATTTT. Its translation: CASSYRTGVGNQPQHF.

CDR3 protein: CASSTTGRGEKLFF. The CDR3 DNA sequence: TGTGCCAGCAGCACAACAGGGAGGGGTGAAAAACTGTTTTTT. The rearrangement links TRBV7-9 to TRBJ1-4; D is possibly TRBD1 (6 bases). CDR1 and CDR2 (germline): SEHNR, FQNEAQ (reference sequence). The V and J ends lost 5 bases and 7 bases respectively, with 14 bases between them. There are 14 residues in the CDR3. The full variable domain, with the rest looked up from reference TRBV7-9 and TRBJ1-4, is DTGVSQNPRHKITKRGQNVTFRCDPISEHNRLYWYRQTLGQGPEFLTYFQNEAQLEKSRLLSDRFSAERPKGSFSTLEIQRTEQGDSAMYLCASSTTGRGEKLFFGSGTQLSVL.

The chain combines TRBV4-2 with TRBJ2-5, with a tentative D call TRBD2 (6 bases). The germline V gene has CDR1 LGHNA and CDR2 YNFKEQ. V gave up 8 bases and J gave up 5 bases, with 15 bases separating them. The length of the CDR3 is 13 residues. CDR3 in DNA: TGTGCCAGCGGGGAGGACTGGGGGGAGACCCAGTACTTC. Residues: CASGEDWGETQYF.

This clone was seen once. The chain uses TRBV2 and TRBJ1-2; 7 bases align to TRBD1. CDR1 SNHLY and CDR2 FYNNEI come from the germline V gene. The CDR3 contains 15 residues. V trimming: 6 bases; J trimming: 0 bases; junction bases outside the gene matches: 7. For the CDR3, the DNA is TGTGCCAGCAGACATGGGACAGCCTCTAACTATGGCTACACCTTC. Translated: CASRHGTASNYGYTF.

The chain recombines TRBV5-1 with TRBJ2-1; 14 nucleotides align to TRBD2. From germline, CDR1 is SGHRS and CDR2 YFSETQ. The CDR3 length is 14 residues. The V gene end was trimmed by 5 bases and the J gene end by 6 bases; junction bases not matched to a gene: 1. CDR3 DNA sequence: TGCGCCAGCAGGACTAGCGGGAGGGCCAATGAGCAGTTCTTC. The encoded protein is CASRTSGRANEQFF.

V gene TRBV11-1 combines with J gene TRBJ2-1; D gene uncertain. CDR1 SGHAT and CDR2 FQDESV come from the germline V gene (reference sequence). With 7 bases removed from V and 2 bases from J, the gap between germline ends came to 12 bases. CDR3 length: 14 residues. The CDR3 nucleotides read TGTGCCAGCACCCGCGGCACCGCCTACAATGAGCAGTTCTTC. Residues: CASTRGTAYNEQFF.

The V and J genes are TRBV10-3 and TRBJ2-2; 9 bases fit TRBD2. This CDR3 has 18 residues. Trimming removed 0 bases from V and 1 base from J; junction bases left unmatched: 6. The V gene's germline CDR1 is ENHRY and CDR2 SYGVKD. The CDR3 loop is CAISESGLAGLNTGELFF. DNA of the CDR3: TGTGCCATCAGTGAGTCGGGGCTAGCGGGGTTGAACACCGGGGAGCTGTTTTTT.

The chain combines TRBV25-1 with TRBJ2-5, with D maybe TRBD2 (7 bases). The V gene lost 1 base and the J gene lost 5 bases, with 17 bases spanning the gap. This CDR3 is built from 16 residues. CDR1 is MGHDK and CDR2 is SYGVNS in the germline V gene. CDR3 sequence: CASSELGRERGETQYF. CDR3 nucleotide sequence: TGTGCCAGCAGTGAATTAGGGCGGGAGAGGGGGGAGACCCAGTACTTC.

The rearrangement links TRBV5-1 to TRBJ2-1, with D possibly TRBD2 on 6 matching bases. In germline, CDR1 is SGHRS, CDR2 YFSETQ. The CDR3 runs 15 residues. V was trimmed by 0 bases and J by 2 bases, leaving 9 bases between them. The chain's CDR3 is CASSLATGAYNEQFF. The CDR3 DNA reads as TGCGCCAGCAGCTTGGCTACGGGAGCCTACAATGAGCAGTTCTTC.